Listed below are T cell receptor beta chains from one sample, sequenced in a study of T cell repertoires in cytomegalovirus infection. TCRdb fed the reads into MiXCR, producing one record per CDR3 protein. The repertoire holds hundreds of thousands of distinct CDR3 sequences, with 24% as singletons. The sample comprised CD8+ T cells from PBMCs. All receptors come from a human donor in good health (CMV status not recorded). Some clones in this sample may be carry-over from other donors' samples. CDR3s include the opening cysteine and the closing phenylalanine or tryptophan. Each record gives: CDR3 protein, CDR3 DNA, clone size, V gene, D gene, J gene, CDR3 length. A D gene is named only where the DNA matches it firmly. Clone sizes are given selectively: once, few, many, or a class where the clone is expanded.

CDR3: CASSLAEYEQYF
DNA: TGTGCCAGCAGCTTAGCGGAATACGAGCAGTACTTC
size: many
V: TRBV7-2
D: .
J: TRBJ2-7
length: 12

CDR3: CASSKGQGGIYNEQFF
DNA: TGTGCCAGCAGCAAGGGACAGGGTGGAATTTACAATGAGCAGTTCTTC
size: .
V: TRBV7-9
D: TRBD1
J: TRBJ2-1
length: 16

CDR3: CASARYAYNEQFF
DNA: TGTGCTAGTGCCAGGTATGCCTACAATGAGCAGTTCTTC
size: many
V: TRBV12-5
D: .
J: TRBJ2-1
length: 13

CDR3: CASSLVWGRSTDTQYF
DNA: TGTGCCAGCAGCTTAGTTTGGGGACGGAGCACAGATACGCAGTATTTT
size: few
V: TRBV7-8
D: .
J: TRBJ2-3
length: 16

CDR3: CASSPPGPVGYGYTF
DNA: TGTGCCAGCAGCCCTCCGGGGCCGGTGGGCTATGGCTACACCTTC
size: few
V: TRBV14
D: .
J: TRBJ1-2
length: 15

CDR3: CASSRFGGSTDTQYF
DNA: TGTGCCAGCAGCCGTTTTGGTGGTAGCACAGATACGCAGTATTTT
size: many
V: TRBV7-9
D: .
J: TRBJ2-3
length: 15

CDR3: CASSQDGGTGGREQYF
DNA: TGCGCCAGCAGCCAAGATGGGGGGACAGGGGGCCGCGAGCAGTACTTC
size: few
V: TRBV4-1
D: TRBD1
J: TRBJ2-7
length: 16

CDR3: CASSLPGPRDANYGYTF
DNA: TGTGCCAGCAGCCTACCGGGCCCCCGGGACGCTAACTATGGCTACACCTTC
size: once
V: TRBV9
D: .
J: TRBJ1-2
length: 17

CDR3: CASSTRGQGVVNTEAFF
DNA: TGTGCCAGTAGTACCCGAGGTCAGGGGGTGGTGAACACTGAAGCTTTCTTT
size: few
V: TRBV19
D: TRBD1
J: TRBJ1-1
length: 17

CDR3: CASSLPKDRWNTEAFF
DNA: TGTGCCAGCAGTTTACCTAAGGACAGGTGGAACACTGAAGCTTTCTTT
size: .
V: TRBV28
D: TRBD1
J: TRBJ1-1
length: 16

CDR3: CASSQRGDEQFF
DNA: TGCGCCAGCAGCCAAAGGGGTGATGAGCAGTTCTTC
size: many
V: TRBV4-3
D: .
J: TRBJ2-1
length: 12

CDR3: CSPFQESGMNTEAFF
DNA: TGCAGTCCTTTTCAGGAATCGGGAATGAACACTGAAGCTTTCTTT
size: .
V: TRBV29-1
D: .
J: TRBJ1-1
length: 15

CDR3: CASSMGTRPDTQYF
DNA: TGTGCCAGTAGTATGGGGACTAGACCAGATACGCAGTATTTT
size: few
V: TRBV19
D: TRBD2
J: TRBJ2-3
length: 14

CDR3: CASSLAVGTETQYF
DNA: TGCGCCAGCAGCTTGGCTGTGGGAACAGAGACCCAGTACTTC
size: few
V: TRBV5-1
D: .
J: TRBJ2-5
length: 14

CDR3: CASSQGLLENTEAFF
DNA: TGCGCCAGCAGCCAAGGCCTCTTGGAGAACACTGAAGCTTTCTTT
size: .
V: TRBV4-3
D: .
J: TRBJ1-1
length: 15

CDR3: CASSTTGQGITEAFF
DNA: TGTGCCAGTAGTACCACGGGACAGGGTATCACTGAAGCTTTCTTT
size: .
V: TRBV19
D: TRBD1
J: TRBJ1-1
length: 15

CDR3: CAITDTGPLKAFF
DNA: TGTGCCATCACTGATACGGGACCGCTTAAAGCTTTCTTT
size: once
V: TRBV10-3
D: .
J: TRBJ1-1
length: 13

CDR3: CASSSRTSGGASDTQYF
DNA: TGTGCCAGCAGCTCGAGGACTAGCGGGGGGGCATCAGATACGCAGTATTTT
size: many
V: TRBV7-8
D: TRBD2
J: TRBJ2-3
length: 17

CDR3: CASSQDPWVEAFF
DNA: TGTGCCAGCAGCCAGGACCCCTGGGTTGAAGCTTTCTTT
size: .
V: TRBV14
D: .
J: TRBJ1-1
length: 13

CDR3: CASSTRQAGETQYF
DNA: TGTGCCAGCAGCACCAGACAGGCAGGGGAGACCCAGTACTTC
size: many
V: TRBV7-6
D: .
J: TRBJ2-5
length: 14

CDR3: CSVETGGTDTQYF
DNA: TGCAGCGTTGAAACAGGGGGCACAGATACGCAGTATTTT
size: .
V: TRBV29-1
D: TRBD1
J: TRBJ2-3
length: 13

CDR3: CATSDLSGESSGANVLTF
DNA: TGTGCCACCAGTGACCTAAGCGGGGAGAGCTCTGGGGCCAACGTCCTGACTTTC
size: few
V: TRBV24-1
D: TRBD2
J: TRBJ2-6
length: 18